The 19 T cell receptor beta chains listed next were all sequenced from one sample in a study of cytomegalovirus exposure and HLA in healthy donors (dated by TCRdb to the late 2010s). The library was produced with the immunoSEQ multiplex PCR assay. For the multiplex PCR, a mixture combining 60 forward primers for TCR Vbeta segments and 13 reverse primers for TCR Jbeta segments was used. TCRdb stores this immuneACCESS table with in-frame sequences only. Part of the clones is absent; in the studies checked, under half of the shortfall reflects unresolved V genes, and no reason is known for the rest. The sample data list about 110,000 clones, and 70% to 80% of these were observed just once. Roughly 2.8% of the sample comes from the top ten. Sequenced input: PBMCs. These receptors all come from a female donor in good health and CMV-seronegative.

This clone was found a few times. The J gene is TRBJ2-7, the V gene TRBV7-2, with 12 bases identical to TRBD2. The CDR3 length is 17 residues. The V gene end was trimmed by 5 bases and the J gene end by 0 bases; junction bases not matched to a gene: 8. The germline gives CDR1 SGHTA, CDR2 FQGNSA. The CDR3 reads CASSLRTSGIFSYEQYF. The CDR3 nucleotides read TGTGCCAGCAGCCTACGGACTAGCGGGATCTTCTCCTACGAGCAGTACTTC.

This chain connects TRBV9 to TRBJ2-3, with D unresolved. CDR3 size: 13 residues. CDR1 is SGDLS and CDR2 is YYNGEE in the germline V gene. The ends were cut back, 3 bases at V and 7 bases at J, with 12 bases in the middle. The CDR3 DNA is TGTGCCAGCAGCGGGAAGCTAGAAAATACGCAGTATTTT. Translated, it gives CASSGKLENTQYF.

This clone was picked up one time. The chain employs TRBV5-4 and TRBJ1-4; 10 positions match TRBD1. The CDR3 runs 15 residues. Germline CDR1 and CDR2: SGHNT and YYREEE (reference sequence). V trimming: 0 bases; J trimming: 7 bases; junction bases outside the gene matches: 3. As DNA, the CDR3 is TGTGCCAGCAGCTTGGGCGGGACAGGGGTTGAAAAACTGTTTTTT. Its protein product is CASSLGGTGVEKLFF. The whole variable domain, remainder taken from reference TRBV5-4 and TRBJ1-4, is ETGVTQSPTHLIKTRGQQVTLRCSSQSGHNTVSWYQQALGQGPQFIFQYYREEENGRGNFPPRFSGLQFPNYSSELNVNALELDDSALYLCASSLGGTGVEKLFFGSGTQLSVL.

Here the CDR3 DNA reads TGTGCCACCAGCAGACCGGACAGGGGGCACAGTGAGCAGTTCTTC. Its protein is CATSRPDRGHSEQFF. J is TRBJ2-1 and V is TRBV15, with 11 positions matching TRBD1. The V gene end was trimmed by 2 bases and the J gene end by 9 bases; junction bases not matched to a gene: 6. This CDR3 is 15 amino acids long. Germline-derived CDR1 and CDR2 are LNHNV and YYDKDF (reference sequence).

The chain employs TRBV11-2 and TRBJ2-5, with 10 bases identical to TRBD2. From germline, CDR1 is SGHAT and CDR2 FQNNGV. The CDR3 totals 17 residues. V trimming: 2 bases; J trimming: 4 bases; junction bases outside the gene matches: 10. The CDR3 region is CASSLLAGDGGGETQYF. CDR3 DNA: TGTGCCAGCAGCTTACTAGCGGGAGACGGGGGAGGAGAGACCCAGTACTTC.

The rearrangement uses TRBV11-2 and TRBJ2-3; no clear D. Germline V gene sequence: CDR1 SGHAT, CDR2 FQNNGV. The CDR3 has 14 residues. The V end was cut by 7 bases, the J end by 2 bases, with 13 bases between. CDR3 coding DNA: TGTGCCAGCAAAGCAGAGGCAATCACAGATACGCAGTATTTT. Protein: CASKAEAITDTQYF.

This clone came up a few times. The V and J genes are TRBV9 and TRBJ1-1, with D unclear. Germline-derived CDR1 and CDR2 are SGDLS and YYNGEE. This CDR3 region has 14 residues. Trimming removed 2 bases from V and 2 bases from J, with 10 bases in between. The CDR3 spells CASSVRGLNTEAFF. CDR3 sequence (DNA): TGTGCCAGCAGCGTCCGAGGGTTAAACACTGAAGCTTTCTTT.

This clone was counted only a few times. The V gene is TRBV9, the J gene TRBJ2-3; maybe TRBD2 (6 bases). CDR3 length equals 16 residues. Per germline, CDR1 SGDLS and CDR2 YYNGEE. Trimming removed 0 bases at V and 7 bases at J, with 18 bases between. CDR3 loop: CASSVGVSGPLHTQYF. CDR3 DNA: TGTGCCAGCAGCGTAGGTGTTAGCGGACCCCTCCATACGCAGTATTTT.

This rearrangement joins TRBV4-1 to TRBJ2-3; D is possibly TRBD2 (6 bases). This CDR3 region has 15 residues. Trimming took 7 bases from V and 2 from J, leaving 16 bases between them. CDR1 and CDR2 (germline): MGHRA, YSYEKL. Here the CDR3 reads CASNPRDSPTDTQYF. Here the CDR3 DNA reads TGCGCCAGCAACCCCCGGGACTCGCCCACAGATACGCAGTATTTT.

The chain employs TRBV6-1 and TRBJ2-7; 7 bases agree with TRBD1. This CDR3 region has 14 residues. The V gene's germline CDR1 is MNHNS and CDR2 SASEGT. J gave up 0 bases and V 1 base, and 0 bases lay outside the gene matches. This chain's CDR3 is CASSEGDSSYEQYF. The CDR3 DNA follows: TGTGCCAGCAGTGAAGGGGACAGCTCCTACGAGCAGTACTTC.

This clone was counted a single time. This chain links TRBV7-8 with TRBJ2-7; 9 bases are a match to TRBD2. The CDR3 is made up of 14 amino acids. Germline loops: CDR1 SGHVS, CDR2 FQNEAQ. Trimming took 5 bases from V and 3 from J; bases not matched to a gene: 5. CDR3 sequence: CASSLIAGVYEQYF. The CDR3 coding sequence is TGTGCCAGCAGCCTCATAGCGGGAGTCTACGAGCAGTACTTC.

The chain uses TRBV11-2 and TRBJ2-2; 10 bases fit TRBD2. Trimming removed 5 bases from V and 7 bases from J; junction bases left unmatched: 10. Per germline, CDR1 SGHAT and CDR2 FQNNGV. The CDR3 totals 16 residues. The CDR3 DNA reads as TGTGCCAGCAGCCCCAGGGCTAGCGGGAGACTCGGGGAGCTGTTTTTT. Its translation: CASSPRASGRLGELFF.

CDR3 in DNA: TGTGCCAGCAGCTTAGGGACTAGCGGGAGCACAGATACGCAGTATTTT. Protein sequence: CASSLGTSGSTDTQYF. The V gene is TRBV7-3, the J gene TRBJ2-3; TRBD2 aligns across 12 bases. The CDR3 runs to 16 residues. The germline V gene has CDR1 SGHTA and CDR2 FQGTGA. J gave up 0 bases and V 2 bases, and 0 bases lay outside the gene matches.

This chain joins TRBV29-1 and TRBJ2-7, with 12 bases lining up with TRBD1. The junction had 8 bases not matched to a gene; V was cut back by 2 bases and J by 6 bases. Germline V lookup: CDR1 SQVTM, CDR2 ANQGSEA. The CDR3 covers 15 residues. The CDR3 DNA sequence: TGCAGCGTTGAAAGCCCGATGGGACAGGGGGCCGAGCAGTACTTC. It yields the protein CSVESPMGQGAEQYF.

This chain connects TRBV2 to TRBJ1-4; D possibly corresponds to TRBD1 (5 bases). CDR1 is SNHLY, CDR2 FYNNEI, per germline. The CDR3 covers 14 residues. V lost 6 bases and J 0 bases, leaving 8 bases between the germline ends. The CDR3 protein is CASSRVATNEKLFF. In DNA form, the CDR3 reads TGTGCCAGCAGCAGGGTTGCAACTAATGAAAAACTGTTTTTT.

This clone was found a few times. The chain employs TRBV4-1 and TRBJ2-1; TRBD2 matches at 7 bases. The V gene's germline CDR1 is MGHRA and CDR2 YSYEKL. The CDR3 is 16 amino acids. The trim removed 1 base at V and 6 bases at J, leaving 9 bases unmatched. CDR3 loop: CASSQVGLAESNEQFF. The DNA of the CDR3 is TGCGCCAGCAGCCAAGTGGGGCTAGCGGAATCCAATGAGCAGTTCTTC.

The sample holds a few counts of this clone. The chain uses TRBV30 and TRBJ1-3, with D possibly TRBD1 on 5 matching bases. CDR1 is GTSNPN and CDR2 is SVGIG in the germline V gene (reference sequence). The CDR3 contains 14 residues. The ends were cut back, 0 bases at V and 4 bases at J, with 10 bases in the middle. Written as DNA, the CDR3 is TGTGCCTGGAGTGTCGGGACTTACGGAAACACCATATATTTT. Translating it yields CAWSVGTYGNTIYF. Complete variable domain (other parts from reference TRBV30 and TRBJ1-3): SQTIHQWPATLVQPVGSPLSLECTVEGTSNPNLYWYRQAAGRGLQLLFYSVGIGQISSEVPQNLSASRPQDRQFILSSKKLLLSDSGFYLCAWSVGTYGNTIYFGEGSWLTVV.

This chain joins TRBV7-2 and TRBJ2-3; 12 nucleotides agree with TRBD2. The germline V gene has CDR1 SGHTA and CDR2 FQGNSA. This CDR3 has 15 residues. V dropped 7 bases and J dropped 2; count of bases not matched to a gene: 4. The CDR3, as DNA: TGTGCCAGCAACCCTAGCGGGAGGGTCACAGATACGCAGTATTTT. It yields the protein CASNPSGRVTDTQYF.

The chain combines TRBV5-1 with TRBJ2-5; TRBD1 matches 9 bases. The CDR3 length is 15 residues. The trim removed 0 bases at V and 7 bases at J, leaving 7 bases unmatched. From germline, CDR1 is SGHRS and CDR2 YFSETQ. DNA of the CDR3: TGCGCCAGCAGCTTGGGTGTATCGGGACAGGGGACCCAGTACTTC. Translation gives CASSLGVSGQGTQYF.